The count of the clone carrying this T cell receptor (beta chain) is one. As yet, its antigen is unknown. This record belongs to a study of OX40 agonist ivuxolimab in advanced cancers. About the research overall: Dose-escalation patients were diagnosed with hepatocellular carcinoma, melanoma, renal cell cancer or head and neck cancer.

Repertoires were generated with immunoSEQ multiplex PCR, while TCRdb's copy carries only in-frame clones and drops some. The table lists about 73,000 clones, 90% of them singletons. The CDR3 is made up of 13 amino acids. V was clipped by 0 bases and J by 9 bases, with 9 bases between them. Germline V lookup: CDR1 LGHNT, CDR2 FRNRAP. Study findings and constraints: Clonal expansion was seen in CD4+ and CD8+ blood T cells by week 6 at 0.1 to 3.0 mg/kg.

Here the sequenced sample was CD4+ or CD8+ T cells sorted from blood, taken in a trial of the OX40 agonist ivuxolimab. The chain has TRBV12-5 and TRBJ2-1; TRBD1 might be the D (5 bases). The clonotype comes from an adult with an advanced solid tumor such as melanoma, head and neck, liver or kidney cancer. The CDR3 loop reads CASGLVQGTEQFF. CDR3 nucleotides: TGTGCTAGTGGTTTGGTCCAGGGTACTGAGCAGTTCTTC.